This entry features one T cell receptor beta chain sequence. Its target is unknown. Time point given: baseline pretreatment blood. As to treatment: 15 Gy SBRT to primary tumor, nephrectomy 4 weeks later. TCRdb's table, derived via immunoSEQ multiplex PCR, lists solely in-frame clones and lacks some. The sample gives 70,000 to 100,000 clones, about 79% of which show up once; less than 7% is in the top ten. The data belong to a study of radiation and T cells in renal cell carcinoma. Study findings and constraints: Top tumor clonotypes rose in blood 2 weeks post-radiation, then contracted.

The CDR3 covers 14 residues. CDR1 and CDR2 from the germline V gene are MNHEY and SVGAGI. The V and J ends lost 6 bases and 3 bases, in that order; junction bases with no gene match: 4. The chain has TRBV6-5 and TRBJ2-7; 11 bases are shared with TRBD2. The sample was blood, taken from a patient whose treatment included radiotherapy and nephrectomy. This clonotype originated in a man aged 55 to 69 with renal cell carcinoma. DNA for the CDR3: TGTGCCAGCAGAGGACTAGCGGGTGGCTACGAGCAGTACTTC. This gives the protein CASRGLAGGYEQYF.